Following are 25 T cell receptor beta chains from one sample sequenced in a study of T cell responses to AZD1222 COVID-19 vaccine. The assay was immunoSEQ multiplex PCR, and TCRdb's table has in-frame clones only and misses some. Here the sample spans around 110,000 clones, about 86% being singletons. This specimen consisted of peripheral blood, obtained on day 0 of AZD1222 vaccination. The receptors shown here come from an adult in good health.

This clone showed up just once. This chain's CDR3 is CASSDLTDSSTDTQYF. The CDR3 DNA follows: TGTGCCAGCAGTGACTTGACGGACAGTAGCACAGATACGCAGTATTTT. This chain connects TRBV25-1 to TRBJ2-3; D is perhaps TRBD1 (6 bases). The CDR3 runs 16 residues. Germline values: CDR1 MGHDK, CDR2 SYGVNS. V was trimmed by 3 bases and J by 0 bases, leaving 13 bases between them.

The chain uses TRBV2 and TRBJ2-5; 7 bases align to TRBD2. The CDR3 loop spans 14 amino acids. V was pared by 3 bases and J by 5 bases, with 6 bases of the junction left unmatched. Germline V gene sequence: CDR1 SNHLY, CDR2 FYNNEI. The CDR3 sequence is CASSEATSRETQYF. The CDR3, as DNA: TGTGCCAGCAGTGAGGCGACTAGCAGGGAGACCCAGTACTTC.

The V and J genes are TRBV18 and TRBJ1-3, with D unresolved. This CDR3 comprises 16 residues. V lost 2 bases to trimming and J lost 0 bases, with 11 bases between them. CDR1 is KGHSH, CDR2 LQKENI, per germline. CDR3 protein: CASSPRQPHSGNTIYF. In DNA, the CDR3 is TGTGCCAGCTCACCAAGGCAGCCTCACTCTGGAAACACCATATATTTT.

The gene calls are TRBV1 and TRBJ2-7; TRBD2 reflects the table's D call only, with no check against the DNA. TRBV1 is an annotated pseudogene. The CDR3 is made up of 17 amino acids. CDR3 DNA sequence: TGCACCAGCAGCGTCCGACTAGCGGGAGGCGGGTCCTACGAGCAGTACTTC. Amino acids: CTSSVRLAGGGSYEQYF.

The rearrangement links TRBV28 to TRBJ1-2; D possibly corresponds to TRBD1 (5 bases). The germline V gene encodes CDR1 MDHEN and CDR2 SYDVKM. V dropped 4 bases and J dropped 7 bases, with 19 bases sitting between them. The CDR3 consists of 15 residues. The CDR3 DNA follows: TGTGCCAGCAGTTCTGCCTCGGCAGGGAGTGGTGGCTACACCTTC. It yields the protein CASSSASAGSGGYTF.

The rearrangement uses TRBV5-6 and TRBJ2-5; no reliable D call. Germline values: CDR1 SGHDT, CDR2 YYEEEE. V shed 4 bases and J shed 14 bases, with 27 bases lying between them. The CDR3 has 15 amino acids. This chain's CDR3 is CASSIPQGSEETPYF. CDR3 coding DNA: TGTGCCAGCAGCATCCCCCAAGGGTCGGAAGAGACCCCCTACTTC.

This chain connects TRBV6-6 to TRBJ2-4, with 11 bases that match TRBD1. CDR1 and CDR2 from the germline V gene are MNHNY and SVGAGI (reference sequence). The CDR3 runs to 16 residues. J gave up 2 bases and V 5 bases, and 5 bases lay outside the gene matches. The CDR3 DNA reads TGTGCCAGCAGTATCCGGACAGGGGGCCCCAAAAACATTCAGTACTTC. It translates to CASSIRTGGPKNIQYF.

This chain joins TRBV19 and TRBJ1-4, with D unclear. The CDR3 is 14 residues long. CDR1 and CDR2 (germline): LNHDA, SQIVND (reference sequence). The ends were cut back, 9 bases at V and 0 bases at J, with 11 bases in the middle. CDR3 protein: CAREGGATNEKLFF. Here the CDR3 DNA reads TGTGCCAGGGAGGGCGGTGCAACTAATGAAAAACTGTTTTTT.

The chain has TRBV9 and TRBJ2-5; 11 bases are shared with TRBD2. V gave up 0 bases and J gave up 0 bases; unmatched junction bases: 4. This CDR3 spans 17 amino acids. Germline CDR1 and CDR2: SGDLS and YYNGEE. CDR3 sequence: CASSVGGTSGYQETQYF. CDR3 DNA: TGTGCCAGCAGCGTAGGGGGGACTAGCGGATACCAAGAGACCCAGTACTTC.

V gene TRBV2 combines with J gene TRBJ1-1, with no clear D. The CDR3 spans 14 residues. The germline V and J ends were trimmed by 7 bases and 0 bases, with 12 bases remaining between them. The germline V gene encodes CDR1 SNHLY and CDR2 FYNNEI. The DNA of the CDR3 is TGTGCCAGCACCCGACCCAGTTTGAACACTGAAGCTTTCTTT. Translated: CASTRPSLNTEAFF.

V and J are TRBV15 and TRBJ1-6; 7 bases line up with TRBD1. The J segment lost 7 bases and the V segment lost 9 bases, leaving 6 bases of the junction unmatched. The CDR3 length is 13 residues. The V gene's germline CDR1 is LNHNV and CDR2 YYDKDF (reference sequence). CDR3 coding DNA: TGTGCCACGACAAGACAGGGCAATTCACCCCTCCACTTT. Translation gives CATTRQGNSPLHF.

The rearrangement links TRBV2 to TRBJ1-2; 7 nucleotides agree with TRBD1. From germline, CDR1 is SNHLY and CDR2 FYNNEI. The V segment lost 4 bases and the J segment 4 bases; nucleotides outside the gene matches: 6. The CDR3 loop spans 14 amino acids. CDR3 amino acids: CASSGRGQSYGYTF. The CDR3 DNA reads TGTGCCAGCAGTGGAAGGGGACAGAGCTATGGCTACACCTTC.

V and J are TRBV3-1 (or the pseudogene TRBV3-2) and TRBJ2-3; D call uncertain. This CDR3 has 18 amino acids. The V gene's germline CDR1 is LGHDT and CDR2 YNNKEL (reference sequence). The V end lost 0 bases, the J end lost 2 bases, and 18 bases lay between the germline ends. CDR3 residues: CASSQDFFNAEYTDTQYF. CDR3 DNA: TGTGCCAGCAGCCAAGATTTCTTCAACGCAGAATACACAGATACGCAGTATTTT.

This clone was detected only a few times. The chain uses TRBV18 and TRBJ2-3; 7 nucleotides line up with TRBD1. Germline trimming cut 2 bases from V and 2 bases from J; bases unmatched to any gene: 7. The CDR3 is 16 residues long. Germline lookup yields CDR1 KGHSH and CDR2 LQKENI. The CDR3 coding sequence is TGTGCCAGCTCACCAGTCCCGGGACAGAACACAGATACGCAGTATTTT. Translation gives CASSPVPGQNTDTQYF.

This clone was seen just once. This chain connects TRBV15 to TRBJ2-2; D tentatively reads TRBD1 or TRBD2 (5 bases each). Germline V lookup: CDR1 LNHNV, CDR2 YYDKDF (reference sequence). The CDR3 runs to 18 residues. V lost 3 bases to trimming and J lost 1 base, with 18 bases between them. The CDR3 sequence is CATSRGRAPGLNTGELFF. In nucleotides, the CDR3 is TGTGCCACCAGCAGGGGACGGGCCCCGGGCCTGAACACCGGGGAGCTGTTTTTT.

The chain couples TRBV10-2 to TRBJ2-1; D unresolved. Trimming shortened V by 1 base and J by 12 bases, and 13 bases separated the two germline ends. Germline loops: CDR1 WSHSY, CDR2 SAAADI. There are 13 residues in the CDR3. The CDR3 sequence is CASSEWLPGPQFF. CDR3 sequence (DNA): TGCGCCAGCAGTGAGTGGCTCCCCGGCCCGCAGTTCTTC.

The V and J genes are TRBV6-5 and TRBJ1-6; the D gene is possibly TRBD1 (6 bases). The CDR3 is 15 residues long. V lost 5 bases and J lost 7, with 15 bases in between. Germline V gene data show CDR1 as MNHEY and CDR2 as SVGAGI. CDR3 in DNA: TGTGCCAGCAGTACCGGGAGGGGGTCGAATTCACCCCTCCACTTT. This encodes CASSTGRGSNSPLHF.

V usage is TRBV11-2 and J usage is TRBJ1-1; 8 positions agree with TRBD1. Germline V lookup: CDR1 SGHAT, CDR2 FQNNGV. The CDR3 sequence is 14 residues long. The V segment lost 5 bases and the J segment 7 bases; nucleotides outside the gene matches: 9. CDR3: CASSPRQGTGEAFF. The CDR3 bases are TGTGCCAGCAGCCCCCGACAGGGGACGGGTGAAGCTTTCTTT.

The CDR3 nucleotides are TGTGCCACCAGTGATTTGCAAGGGAATCAGCCCCAGCATTTT. It translates to CATSDLQGNQPQHF. V is TRBV24-1 and J is TRBJ1-5; no reliable D call. Between the trimmed V and J ends, which lost 0 bases and 4 bases, there was a span of 6 bases. The germline gives CDR1 KGHDR, CDR2 SFDVKD. CDR3 length: 14 residues.

This clone was seen a few times. This chain joins TRBV7-3 and TRBJ1-3; D perhaps matches TRBD1 (5 bases). The CDR3 has 15 residues. The V end lost 6 bases, the J end lost 0 bases, and 12 bases lay between the germline ends. CDR1 is SGHTA and CDR2 is FQGTGA in the germline V gene. CDR3 nucleotides: TGTGCCAGCAGTATTCAGGGTGGCTCTGGAAACACCATATATTTT. This gives the protein CASSIQGGSGNTIYF.

This clone has more than one count but fewer than ten. V is TRBV18 and J is TRBJ1-5, with TRBD1 as a possible D gene (5 bases). Trimming removed 3 bases from V and 6 bases from J, with 15 bases in between. Germline CDR1 and CDR2: KGHSH and LQKENI. This CDR3 spans 15 amino acids. The CDR3 DNA reads as TGTGCCAGCTCACCTTCGGGGGGGTACGTTCAGCCCCAGCATTTT. This translates into CASSPSGGYVQPQHF. Based on the CDR3 plus reference TRBV18 and TRBJ1-5, the full variable domain is NAGVMQNPRHLVRRRGQEARLRCSPMKGHSHVYWYRQLPEEGLKFMVYLQKENIIDESGMPKERFSAEFPKEGPSILRIQQVVRGDSAAYFCASSPSGGYVQPQHFGDGTRLSIL.

This clone has just a few counts. The V call is TRBV5-1, the J call TRBJ1-2, with no clear D. Trimming left V 5 bases short and J 2 bases short, with 4 bases between. The CDR3 covers 11 residues. Germline V CDR1 and CDR2: SGHRS, YFSETQ. The chain's CDR3 is CASSENYGYTF. DNA of the CDR3: TGCGCCAGCAGTGAAAACTATGGCTACACCTTC.

The rearrangement uses TRBV4-3 and TRBJ1-2; the D gene is possibly TRBD1 (6 bases). V was clipped by 3 bases and J by 7 bases, with 15 bases between them. The CDR3 totals 14 residues. Germline CDR1 is LGHNA and CDR2 is YSLEER. The CDR3 loop reads CASSHSSGAGGYTF. The CDR3 DNA follows: TGCGCCAGCAGCCATTCGTCAGGGGCAGGTGGCTACACCTTC.

The CDR3 reads CASSLSVPDTQYF. In DNA, the CDR3 is TGTGCCAGCAGTTTATCAGTGCCAGATACGCAGTATTTT. The chain recombines TRBV28 with TRBJ2-3; D not certain. Per germline, CDR1 MDHEN and CDR2 SYDVKM. The germline V and J ends were trimmed by 1 base and 4 bases, with 6 bases remaining between them. There are 13 residues in the CDR3.

This clone was counted only a few times. The chain uses TRBV7-2 and TRBJ1-1; TRBD1 might be the D (5 bases). Germline V gene lookup returns CDR1 SGHTA and CDR2 FQGNSA. The CDR3 has 13 amino acids. The V end was cut by 8 bases, the J end by 0 bases, with 10 bases between. In DNA form, the CDR3 reads TGTGCCAGCGGGACGGATATGAACACTGAAGCTTTCTTT. This gives the protein CASGTDMNTEAFF.